This is a list of T cell receptor beta chains from one sample in a study of technical replicates of blood from several donors. The table came from immunoSEQ multiplex PCR; TCRdb's copy has only in-frame clones and leaves some out. The repertoire holds 80,000 or so clones, around 94% seen once, with 0.35% to 0.4% in the top ten. Sequencing was carried out using T cells isolated from PBMCs. The receptors derive from a human donor in good health. Each CDR3 is given with its conserved first and last residue. The D gene is left open where the match is weak. Where a row states a size, it is once, few, many or the class of an expanded clone; other rows omit it.

v_gene	d_gene	j_gene	abundance	CDR3aa	CDR3nt
TRBV19	-	TRBJ1-2	-	CASSNRVGGYTF	TGTGCCAGTAGTAACCGGGTTGGTGGCTACACCTTC
TRBV30	-	TRBJ2-5	-	CAWSPPIIPRGETQYF	TGTGCCTGGAGTCCACCGATCATTCCCCGGGGTGAGACCCAGTACTTC
TRBV4-1	-	TRBJ1-1	-	CASSHQGNMNTEAFF	TGCGCCAGCAGCCATCAGGGTAATATGAACACTGAAGCTTTCTTT
TRBV27	-	TRBJ2-7	once	CASSLNPNSYEQYF	TGTGCCAGCAGTTTAAATCCAAACTCCTACGAGCAGTACTTC
TRBV9	-	TRBJ2-3	-	CASSVRQLFTDTQYF	TGTGCCAGCAGCGTAAGACAACTTTTCACAGATACGCAGTATTTT
TRBV6-1	-	TRBJ1-2	-	CASSENSRGGYTF	TGTGCCAGCAGTGAAAATTCCCGAGGGGGCTACACCTTC
TRBV14	TRBD2	TRBJ2-3	-	CASSLAGGRDTQYF	TGTGCCAGCAGCCTCGCGGGAGGGAGGGATACGCAGTATTTT
TRBV5-6	-	TRBJ2-5	-	CASSLFAGEGGETQYF	TGTGCCAGCAGCTTGTTCGCGGGAGAAGGGGGGGAGACCCAGTACTTC
TRBV19	TRBD2	TRBJ2-3	-	CASSLERGSTDTQYF	TGTGCCTCCTCCCTCGAGCGGGGTAGCACAGATACGCAGTATTTT
TRBV7-9	TRBD2	TRBJ2-1	-	CASSLSEGLAGGEQFF	TGTGCCAGCAGCTTATCGGAGGGACTAGCGGGAGGGGAGCAGTTCTTC
TRBV7-2	TRBD1	TRBJ1-1	-	CASSALLRDRNTEAFF	TGTGCCAGCAGCGCCTTACTTCGGGACAGAAACACTGAAGCTTTCTTT
TRBV30	TRBD2	TRBJ2-1	-	CAWRGGSYHNEQFF	TGTGCCTGGAGGGGGGGGTCCTACCACAATGAGCAGTTCTTC
TRBV6-5	TRBD1	TRBJ2-1	-	CASSSDRGGYNEQFF	TGTGCCAGCAGTTCGGACAGGGGAGGTTACAATGAGCAGTTCTTC
TRBV6-5	TRBD1	TRBJ1-1	-	CASETGGKTFF	TGTGCCAGCGAGACAGGGGGCAAAACTTTCTTT
TRBV10-3	-	TRBJ2-7	-	CAISDLPYEQYF	TGTGCCATCAGTGACCTCCCCTACGAGCAGTACTTC
TRBV6-5	TRBD1	TRBJ2-7	-	CASRTHGTGTYEQYF	TGTGCCAGCAGGACGCACGGGACAGGGACCTACGAGCAGTACTTC
TRBV11-3	TRBD2	TRBJ2-1	-	CASSRDSGNFDNEQFF	TGTGCCAGCAGCCGAGACAGCGGGAATTTCGACAATGAGCAGTTCTTC
TRBV27	TRBD2	TRBJ2-7	-	CASSWTSGRVYEQYF	TGTGCCAGCAGTTGGACTAGCGGGAGGGTTTACGAGCAGTACTTC
TRBV29-1	TRBD1	TRBJ1-4	-	CSVETRGSRANEKLFF	TGCAGCGTTGAGACCAGGGGGTCGAGAGCTAATGAAAAACTGTTTTTT
TRBV5-1	-	TRBJ1-2	-	CASSLGDKYSYTF	TGCGCCAGCAGCTTGGGGGACAAGTATAGCTACACCTTC
TRBV7-2	TRBD2	TRBJ2-7	-	CASSLAWLAGAEQYF	TGTGCCAGCAGCTTAGCTTGGCTAGCGGGAGCGGAGCAGTACTTC
TRBV28	TRBD2	TRBJ2-3	-	CASSAPPGPGGSTDTQYF	TGTGCCAGCAGTGCCCCTCCAGGGCCGGGGGGTAGCACAGATACGCAGTATTTT
TRBV10-3	-	TRBJ1-2	-	CAISESSGVFVRGYTF	TGTGCCATCAGTGAGTCTTCAGGGGTATTTGTAAGGGGCTACACCTTC
TRBV9	-	TRBJ2-1	-	CASSGQASYNEQFF	TGTGCCAGCAGCGGCCAGGCCTCCTACAATGAGCAGTTCTTC
TRBV7-9	-	TRBJ1-2	few	CASVSVSPFNNYGYTF	TGTGCCAGCGTCTCAGTTTCCCCGTTTAATAACTATGGCTACACCTTC
TRBV9	TRBD1	TRBJ1-1	-	CASSLDREFNTEAFF	TGTGCCAGCAGTCTGGACAGGGAGTTTAACACTGAAGCTTTCTTT
TRBV7-2	TRBD1	TRBJ1-2	-	CASSLDRTGAGRGYTF	TGTGCCAGCAGCCTGGATCGGACAGGTGCAGGGAGAGGCTACACCTTC
TRBV28	TRBD2	TRBJ2-5	-	CASSLPLRLAGETQYF	TGTGCCAGCAGTTTACCCCTCAGGCTAGCGGGGGAGACCCAGTACTTC
TRBV4-1	TRBD2	TRBJ2-3	-	CASTLAGAPTDTQYF	TGCGCCAGCACCCTAGCGGGAGCCCCCACAGATACGCAGTATTTT
TRBV5-6	-	TRBJ2-5	-	CASSLAGGRETQYF	TGTGCCAGCAGCTTGGCGGGGGGCCGAGAGACCCAGTACTTC
TRBV7-7	-	TRBJ2-1	-	CASSLEVSSYNEQFF	TGTGCCAGCAGCTTAGAAGTCAGTTCCTACAATGAGCAGTTCTTC
TRBV7-9	-	TRBJ2-7	-	CASSPPREAYEQYF	TGTGCCAGCAGCCCGCCGCGCGAGGCCTACGAGCAGTACTTC
TRBV6-5	-	TRBJ1-2	-	CASSYGPTNYGYTF	TGTGCCAGCAGTTACGGGCCGACTAACTATGGCTACACCTTC
TRBV15	-	TRBJ2-5	-	CATSRGQQETQYF	TGTGCCACCTCCCGCGGACAGCAGGAGACCCAGTACTTC
TRBV5-6	-	TRBJ2-7	-	CASSLTTYEQYF	TGTGCCAGCAGTTTAACTACGTACGAGCAGTACTTC
TRBV6-6	TRBD1	TRBJ2-1	-	CASNTGGPYNEQFF	TGTGCCAGCAATACAGGGGGCCCCTACAATGAGCAGTTCTTC
TRBV10-1	TRBD2	TRBJ2-1	-	CASTAELTSGRATGEEQFF	TGCGCCAGCACAGCAGAATTGACTAGCGGGAGGGCCACTGGGGAGGAGCAGTTCTTC
TRBV28	TRBD1	TRBJ2-7	-	CASRAIQGEFGEQYF	TGTGCCAGCAGAGCTATACAGGGGGAATTTGGGGAGCAGTACTTC
TRBV6-1	-	TRBJ2-7	-	CASSELQGAPYEQYF	TGTGCCAGCAGTGAACTACAGGGAGCACCCTACGAGCAGTACTTC
TRBV2	-	TRBJ1-1	-	CASSERQGHMNTEAFF	TGTGCCAGCAGTGAACGGCAGGGGCACATGAACACTGAAGCTTTCTTT
TRBV7-9	-	TRBJ2-1	-	CASSQNRVNGNEQFF	TGTGCCAGCAGCCAAAACAGGGTTAATGGCAATGAGCAGTTCTTC
TRBV2	-	TRBJ2-1	-	CATKTAGRYNEQFF	TGTGCCACAAAGACCGCAGGGAGGTACAATGAGCAGTTCTTC